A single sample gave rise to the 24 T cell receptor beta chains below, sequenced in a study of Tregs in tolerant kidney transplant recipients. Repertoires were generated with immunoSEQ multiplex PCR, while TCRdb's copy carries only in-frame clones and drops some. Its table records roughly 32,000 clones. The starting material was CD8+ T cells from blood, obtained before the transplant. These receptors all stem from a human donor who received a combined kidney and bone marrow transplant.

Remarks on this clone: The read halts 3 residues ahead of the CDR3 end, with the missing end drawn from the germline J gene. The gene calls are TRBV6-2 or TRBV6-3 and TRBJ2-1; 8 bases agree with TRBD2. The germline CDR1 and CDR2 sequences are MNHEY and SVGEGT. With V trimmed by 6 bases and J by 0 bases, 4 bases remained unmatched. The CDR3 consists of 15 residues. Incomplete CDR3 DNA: TGTGCCAGCAGACCGCTAGCGGGCTCCTACAATGAG. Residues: CASRPLAGSYNE. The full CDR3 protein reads CASRPLAGSYNEQFF.

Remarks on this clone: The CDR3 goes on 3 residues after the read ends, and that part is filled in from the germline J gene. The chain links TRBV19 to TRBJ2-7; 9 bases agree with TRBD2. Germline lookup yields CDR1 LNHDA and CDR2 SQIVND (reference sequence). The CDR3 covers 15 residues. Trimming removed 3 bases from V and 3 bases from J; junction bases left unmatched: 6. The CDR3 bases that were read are TGTGCCAGTAGTATCCTAGCGGGAACTAGCTACGAG. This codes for CASSILAGTSYE. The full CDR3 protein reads CASSILAGTSYEQYF.

The CDR3 DNA, read in part, is TGTGCCAGCAGTTCGCCCAGACTAGCGGGAGCCGGGGAG. It is translated as CASSSPRLAGAGE. In full, the CDR3 is CASSSPRLAGAGELFF. The chain links TRBV6-2 or TRBV6-3 to TRBJ2-2; TRBD2 matches at 12 bases. The CDR3 end lies 3 residues beyond the end of the read and is filled in from the germline J gene. The germline CDR1 and CDR2 sequences are MNHEY and SVGEGT. With V trimmed by 4 bases and J by 6 bases, 6 bases remained unmatched. The CDR3 runs to 16 residues.

The sequenced part of the CDR3 DNA is TGTGCCAGTAGTATAATAGCGGGAGGAGTTAACAATGAG. Residues: CASSIIAGGVNNE. The full CDR3 reads CASSIIAGGVNNEQFF. The genes are TRBV19 and TRBJ2-1, with 10 bases lining up with TRBD2. Read data end 3 residues before the CDR3 end; the end is taken from the germline J gene. Germline V gene data show CDR1 as LNHDA and CDR2 as SQIVND (reference sequence). V lost 2 bases, J lost 5 bases, and 6 bases stayed unmatched. CDR3 length: 16 residues.

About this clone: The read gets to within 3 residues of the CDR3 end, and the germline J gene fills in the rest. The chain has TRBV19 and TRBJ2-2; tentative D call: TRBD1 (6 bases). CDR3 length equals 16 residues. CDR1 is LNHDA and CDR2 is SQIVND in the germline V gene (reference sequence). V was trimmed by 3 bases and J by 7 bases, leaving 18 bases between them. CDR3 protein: CASSISVTGSDGELFF. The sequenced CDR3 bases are TGTGCCAGTAGTATTTCCGTGACAGGTAGCGACGGGGAG.

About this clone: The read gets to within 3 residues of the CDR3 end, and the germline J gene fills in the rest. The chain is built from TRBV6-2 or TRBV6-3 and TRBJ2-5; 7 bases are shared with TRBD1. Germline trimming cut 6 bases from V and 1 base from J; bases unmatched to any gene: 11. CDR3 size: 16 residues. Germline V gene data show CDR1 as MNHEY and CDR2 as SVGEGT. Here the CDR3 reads CASRLVLGQPQETQYF. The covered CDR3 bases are TGTGCCAGCAGATTAGTTCTGGGACAGCCCCAAGAGACC.

CDR3 in amino acids: CASSLMFKNTEAFF. CDR3 DNA, as far as it was read: TGCGCCAGCAGCTTGATGTTTAAGAACACTGAA. The chain recombines TRBV5-1 with TRBJ1-1; D uncertain. The read gets to within 3 residues of the CDR3 end, and the germline J gene fills in the rest. CDR3 length: 14 residues. V shed 1 base and J shed 1 base, with 8 bases lying between them. CDR1 is SGHRS, CDR2 YFSETQ, per germline.

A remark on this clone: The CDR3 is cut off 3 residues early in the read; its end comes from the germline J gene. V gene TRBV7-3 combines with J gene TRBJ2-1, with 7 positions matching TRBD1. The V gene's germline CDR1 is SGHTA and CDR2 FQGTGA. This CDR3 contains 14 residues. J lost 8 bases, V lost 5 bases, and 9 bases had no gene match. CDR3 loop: CASSPFGQVHEQFF. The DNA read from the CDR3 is TGTGCCAGCAGCCCCTTCGGACAGGTCCATGAG.

The CDR3 here is CASSAVPGGVRSTEAFF. The covered CDR3 bases are TGCGCCAGCAGCGCGGTACCGGGGGGCGTCCGTAGCACTGAA. The chain carries TRBV5-1 and TRBJ1-1, with D possibly TRBD1 on 6 matching bases. The read terminates 3 residues before the CDR3 end, so the remaining end is supplied by the germline J gene. CDR1 SGHRS and CDR2 YFSETQ come from the germline V gene. The CDR3 has 17 residues. Trimming took 4 bases from V and 4 from J, leaving 23 bases between them.

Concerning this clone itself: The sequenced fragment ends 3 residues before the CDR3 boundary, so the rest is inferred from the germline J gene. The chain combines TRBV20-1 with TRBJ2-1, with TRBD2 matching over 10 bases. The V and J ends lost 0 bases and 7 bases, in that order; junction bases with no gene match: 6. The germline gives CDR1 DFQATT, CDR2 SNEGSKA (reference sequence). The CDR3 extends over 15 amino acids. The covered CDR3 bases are TGCAGTGCTAGAGATCGTCTAGCGGGAGATAATGAG. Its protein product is CSARDRLAGDNE. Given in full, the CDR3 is CSARDRLAGDNEQFF.

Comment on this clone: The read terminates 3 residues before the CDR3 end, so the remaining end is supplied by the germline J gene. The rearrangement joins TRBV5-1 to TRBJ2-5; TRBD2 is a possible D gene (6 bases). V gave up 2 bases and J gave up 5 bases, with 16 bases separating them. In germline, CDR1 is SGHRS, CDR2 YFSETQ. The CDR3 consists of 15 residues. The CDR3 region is CASSFEVGLDETQYF. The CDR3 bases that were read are TGCGCCAGCAGCTTTGAGGTGGGACTGGATGAGACC.

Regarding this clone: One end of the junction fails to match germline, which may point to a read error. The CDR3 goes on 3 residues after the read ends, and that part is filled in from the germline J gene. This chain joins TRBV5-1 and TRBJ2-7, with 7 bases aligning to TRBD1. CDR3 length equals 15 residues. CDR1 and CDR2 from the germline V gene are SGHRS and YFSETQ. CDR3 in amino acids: CASTLGRDRSYEQYF. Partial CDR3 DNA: TGCGCCAGCACCTTGGGCCGGGACAGATCCTACGAG.

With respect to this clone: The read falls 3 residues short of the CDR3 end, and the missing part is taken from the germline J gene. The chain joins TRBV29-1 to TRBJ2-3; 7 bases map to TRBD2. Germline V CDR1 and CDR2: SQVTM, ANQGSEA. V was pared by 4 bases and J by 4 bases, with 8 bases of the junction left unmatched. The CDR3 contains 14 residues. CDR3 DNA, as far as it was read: TGCAGCGTTGCTGCGGGAGCAGTGGCAGATACG. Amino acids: CSVAAGAVADT. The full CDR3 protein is CSVAAGAVADTQYF.

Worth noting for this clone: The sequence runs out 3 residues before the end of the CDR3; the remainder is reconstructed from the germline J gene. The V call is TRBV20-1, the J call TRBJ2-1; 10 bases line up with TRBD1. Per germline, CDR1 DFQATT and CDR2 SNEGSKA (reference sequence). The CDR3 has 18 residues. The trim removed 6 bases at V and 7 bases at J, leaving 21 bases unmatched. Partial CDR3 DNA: TGCAGTGCCACAGTAGTCCCGGGACAGGGGCTTCTGGGGAATGAG. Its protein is CSATVVPGQGLLGNE. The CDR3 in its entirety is CSATVVPGQGLLGNEQFF.

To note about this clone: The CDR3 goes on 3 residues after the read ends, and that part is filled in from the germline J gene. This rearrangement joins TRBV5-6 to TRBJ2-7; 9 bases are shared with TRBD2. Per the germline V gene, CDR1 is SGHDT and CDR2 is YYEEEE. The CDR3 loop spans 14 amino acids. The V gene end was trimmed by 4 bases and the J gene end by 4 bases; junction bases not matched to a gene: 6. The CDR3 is CASSPGTSLYEQYF. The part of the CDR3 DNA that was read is TGTGCCAGCAGCCCAGGGACTAGCCTATACGAG. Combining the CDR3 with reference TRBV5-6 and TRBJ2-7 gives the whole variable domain DAGVTQSPTHLIKTRGQQVTLRCSPKSGHDTVSWYQQALGQGPQFIFQYYEEEERQRGNFPDRFSGHQFPNYSSELNVNALLLGDSALYLCASSPGTSLYEQYFGPGTRLTVT.

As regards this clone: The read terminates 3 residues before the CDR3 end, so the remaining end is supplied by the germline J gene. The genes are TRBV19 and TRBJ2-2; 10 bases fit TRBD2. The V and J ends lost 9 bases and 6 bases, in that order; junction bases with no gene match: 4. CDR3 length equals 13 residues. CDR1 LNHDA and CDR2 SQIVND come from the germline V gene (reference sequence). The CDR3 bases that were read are TGTGCCAGCAAGCTAGCGGGAGCCGGGGAG. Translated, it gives CASKLAGAGE. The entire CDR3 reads CASKLAGAGELFF. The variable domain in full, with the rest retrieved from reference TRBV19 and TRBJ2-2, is DGGITQSPKYLFRKEGQNVTLSCEQNLNHDAMYWYRQDPGQGLRLIYYSQIVNDFQKGDIAEGYSVSREKKESFPLTVTSAQKNPTAFYLCASKLAGAGELFFGEGSRLTVL.

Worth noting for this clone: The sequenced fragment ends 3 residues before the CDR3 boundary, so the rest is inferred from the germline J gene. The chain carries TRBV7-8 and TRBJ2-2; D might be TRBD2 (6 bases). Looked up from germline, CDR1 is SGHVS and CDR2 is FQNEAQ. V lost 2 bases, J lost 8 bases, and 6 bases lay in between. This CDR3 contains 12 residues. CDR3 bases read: TGTGCCAGCAGCTTAAGCGGGGGGGAG. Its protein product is CASSLSGGE. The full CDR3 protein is CASSLSGGELFF.

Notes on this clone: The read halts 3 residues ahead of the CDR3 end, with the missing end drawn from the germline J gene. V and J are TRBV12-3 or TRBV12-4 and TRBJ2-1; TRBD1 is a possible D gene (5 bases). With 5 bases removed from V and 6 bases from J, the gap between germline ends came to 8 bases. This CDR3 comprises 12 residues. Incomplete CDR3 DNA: TGTGCCAGCAGTCGGACATCCAATGAG. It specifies CASSRTSNE. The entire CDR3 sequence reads CASSRTSNEQFF.

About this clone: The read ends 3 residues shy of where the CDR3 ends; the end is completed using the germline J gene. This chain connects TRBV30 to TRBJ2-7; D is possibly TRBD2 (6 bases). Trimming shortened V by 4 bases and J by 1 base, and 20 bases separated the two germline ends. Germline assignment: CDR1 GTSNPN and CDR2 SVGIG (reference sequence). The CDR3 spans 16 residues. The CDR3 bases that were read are TGTGCCTGGACAGGACATGGCACTGGAGGGTCCTACGAG. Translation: CAWTGHGTGGSYE. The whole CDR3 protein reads CAWTGHGTGGSYEQYF.

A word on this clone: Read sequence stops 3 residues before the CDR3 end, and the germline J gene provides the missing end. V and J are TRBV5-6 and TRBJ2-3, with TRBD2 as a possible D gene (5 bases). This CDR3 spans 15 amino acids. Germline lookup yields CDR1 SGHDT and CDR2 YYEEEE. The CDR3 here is CASSLSGRSEGTQYF. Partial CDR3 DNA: TGTGCCAGCAGCTTGTCAGGCCGTTCTGAGGGCACG.

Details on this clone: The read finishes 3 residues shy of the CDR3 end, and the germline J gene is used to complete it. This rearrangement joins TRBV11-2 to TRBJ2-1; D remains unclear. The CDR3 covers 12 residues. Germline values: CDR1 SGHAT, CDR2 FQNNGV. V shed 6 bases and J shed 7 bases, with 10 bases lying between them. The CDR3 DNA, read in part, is TGTGCCAGCAGACTGAACGCGAATGAG. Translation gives CASRLNANE. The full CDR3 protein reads CASRLNANEQFF.

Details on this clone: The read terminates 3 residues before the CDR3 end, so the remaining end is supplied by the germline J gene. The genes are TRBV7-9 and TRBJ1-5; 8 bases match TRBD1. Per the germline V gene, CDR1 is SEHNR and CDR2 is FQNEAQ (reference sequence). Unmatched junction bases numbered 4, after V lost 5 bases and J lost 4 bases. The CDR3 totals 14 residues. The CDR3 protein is CASSPGQDNQPQHF. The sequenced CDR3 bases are TGTGCCAGCAGCCCGGGACAGGATAATCAGCCC.

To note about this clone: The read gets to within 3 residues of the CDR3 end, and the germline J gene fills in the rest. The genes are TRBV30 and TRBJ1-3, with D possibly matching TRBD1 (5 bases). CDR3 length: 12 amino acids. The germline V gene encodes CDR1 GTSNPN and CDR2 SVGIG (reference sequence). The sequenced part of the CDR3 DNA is TGTGCCTTTGGGGGGGTCCCGGGGACC. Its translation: CAFGGVPGT. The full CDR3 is CAFGGVPGTIYF.

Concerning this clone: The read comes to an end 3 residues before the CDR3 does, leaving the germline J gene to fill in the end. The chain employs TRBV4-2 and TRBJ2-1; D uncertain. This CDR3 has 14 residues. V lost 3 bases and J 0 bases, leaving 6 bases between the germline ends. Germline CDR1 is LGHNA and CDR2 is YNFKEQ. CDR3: CASSHLSSYNEQFF. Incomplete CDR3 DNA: TGTGCCAGCAGCCACCTCAGCTCCTACAATGAG.